These T cell receptor beta chains were read from a single sample in a study of blood T cell repertoires in COVID-19. Here immunoSEQ multiplex PCR was the method, and the copy in TCRdb shows in-frame clones only, minus some. The data contain 84,000 or so clones, about 83% of them singletons. Sequenced sample: peripheral blood. The origin of the receptors is a woman aged 80 or over with acute or convalescent COVID-19. CDR3s include the opening cysteine and the closing phenylalanine or tryptophan. A D gene is named only where the DNA matches it firmly. Clone size is not always given. Where it is, it says once, few, many or a class for expanded clones.

V	J	D	size	CDR3	DNA
TRBV12-5	TRBJ1-1	-	few	CASGPGREYTEAFF	TGTGCTAGTGGTCCCGGACGGGAATACACTGAAGCTTTCTTT
TRBV28	TRBJ2-2	-	-	CASSLRQGAGELFF	TGTGCCAGCAGTTTAAGGCAGGGTGCCGGGGAGCTGTTTTTT
TRBV5-6	TRBJ2-1	-	-	CASSLMAGMGNEQFF	TGTGCCAGCAGCTTGATGGCGGGTATGGGCAATGAGCAGTTCTTC
TRBV9	TRBJ2-7	TRBD1	-	CASSVGGGSGEQYF	TGTGCCAGCAGCGTAGGAGGGGGCTCAGGCGAGCAGTACTTC
TRBV7-9	TRBJ2-7	-	-	CASSFVGVHEQYF	TGTGCCAGCAGCTTTGTCGGGGTCCACGAGCAGTACTTC
TRBV9	TRBJ2-1	TRBD2	-	CASSVVGAGAHNEQFF	TGTGCCAGCAGCGTAGTAGGAGCGGGAGCGCACAATGAGCAGTTCTTC
TRBV21-1	TRBJ2-1	-	-	CASSKKGQGPDNEQFF	TGTGCCAGCAGCAAAAAGGGACAGGGACCCGACAATGAGCAGTTCTTC
TRBV29-1	TRBJ2-7	TRBD1	-	CSVGTGASYEQYF	TGCAGCGTTGGGACAGGGGCTTCCTACGAGCAGTACTTC
TRBV4-1	TRBJ2-3	-	-	CASSSHRASTDTQYF	TGCGCCAGCAGCTCTCACAGAGCTAGCACAGATACGCAGTATTTT
TRBV21-1	TRBJ2-7	-	-	CASSKGKQPSSYEQYF	TGTGCCAGCAGCAAAGGGAAACAGCCGAGCTCCTACGAGCAGTACTTC
TRBV10-3	TRBJ2-4	-	-	CATREASGNIQYF	TGTGCCACTCGAGAAGCATCCGGAAACATTCAGTACTTC
TRBV5-4	TRBJ1-2	-	-	CASSRQGQDPYGYTF	TGTGCCAGCAGCCGTCAGGGGCAGGACCCCTATGGCTACACCTTC
TRBV28	TRBJ2-2	-	-	CASSYSVTGELFF	TGTGCCAGCAGTTACTCCGTGACCGGGGAGCTGTTTTTT
TRBV11-2	TRBJ1-5	-	-	CASSLTTGQPQHF	TGTGCCAGCAGCTTAACAACAGGTCAGCCCCAGCATTTT
TRBV9	TRBJ2-3	TRBD2	-	CASSVQPGLGDTDTQYF	TGTGCCAGCAGCGTCCAGCCGGGACTAGGGGACACAGATACGCAGTATTTT
TRBV7-2	TRBJ2-7	TRBD1	-	CASSRGQVAGEQYF	TGTGCCAGCAGCCGTGGACAGGTGGCCGGCGAGCAGTACTTC
TRBV4-3	TRBJ2-2	TRBD1	-	CASSRGTGGNTGELFF	TGCGCCAGCAGCCGGGGGACAGGGGGCAACACCGGGGAGCTGTTTTTT
TRBV5-3	TRBJ2-3	-	-	CARSLGSYCTDTQYF	TGTGCCAGAAGCTTGGGGAGCTATTGCACAGATACGCAGTATTTT
TRBV24-1	TRBJ2-3	TRBD2	-	CATRGHSGSADTQYF	TGTGCCACCAGGGGCCACAGCGGGAGTGCAGATACGCAGTATTTT
TRBV29-1	TRBJ2-3	-	-	CSVEDLAGQGDTQYF	TGCAGCGTTGAAGATCTGGCGGGTCAGGGGGATACGCAGTATTTT
TRBV29-1	TRBJ2-5	TRBD2	-	CSVRGGGETQYF	TGCAGCGTCCGGGGGGGCGGGGAGACCCAGTACTTC
TRBV5-5	TRBJ1-6	-	-	CASSLQGLDSPLHF	TGTGCCAGCAGCTTGCAGGGATTGGATTCACCCCTCCACTTT
TRBV21-1	TRBJ2-1	-	-	CASSNGAGLYNEQFF	TGTGCCAGCAGCAATGGGGCGGGGCTCTACAATGAGCAGTTCTTC
TRBV5-1	TRBJ2-5	TRBD2	-	CARSLGGGRQETQYF	TGCGCCCGCAGCTTGGGGGGGGGACGCCAAGAGACCCAGTACTTC
TRBV25-1	TRBJ2-3	TRBD1	-	CASVEGARDTQYF	TGTGCCAGCGTCGAGGGGGCTCGGGATACGCAGTATTTT
TRBV3-1/TRBV3-2	TRBJ1-5	-	-	CASSQDQGRPQHF	TGTGCCAGCAGCCAAGATCAGGGCCGGCCCCAGCATTTT
TRBV29-1	TRBJ1-1	TRBD1	once	CSVSDRVSTEAFF	TGCAGCGTATCGGACAGGGTCAGTACTGAAGCTTTCTTT
TRBV4-3	TRBJ2-5	-	-	CASSQDTGQGETQYF	TGCGCCAGCAGCCAAGATACAGGGCAGGGAGAGACCCAGTACTTC
TRBV10-2	TRBJ2-7	-	-	CASAPGLTTYEQYF	TGCGCCAGCGCTCCGGGACTCACTACCTACGAGCAGTACTTC
TRBV19	TRBJ2-1	TRBD2	-	CASTPSGILSYNEQFF	TGTGCCAGTACGCCTAGCGGGATCCTCTCCTACAATGAGCAGTTCTTC
TRBV5-4	TRBJ1-1	-	-	CASSREGTEAFF	TGTGCCAGCTCACGGGAGGGGACTGAAGCTTTCTTT
TRBV6-5	TRBJ1-1	-	-	CASIPPGGVAFF	TGTGCCAGCATTCCTCCTGGGGGCGTGGCTTTCTTT
TRBV9	TRBJ1-2	-	-	CASSASASGHLKFYGYTF	TGTGCCAGCAGCGCCAGCGCGTCGGGACACCTCAAGTTCTATGGCTACACCTTC
TRBV6-1	TRBJ1-3	TRBD1	-	CASSEQGAGNTIYF	TGTGCCAGCAGTGAACAGGGGGCTGGAAACACCATATATTTT
TRBV11-2	TRBJ2-7	TRBD1	-	CASSLRDRDYEQYF	TGTGCCAGCAGCTTACGGGACAGGGACTACGAGCAGTACTTC
TRBV5-4	TRBJ1-3	TRBD1	many	CASSLDRGGNTIYF	TGTGCCAGCAGCTTGGACAGGGGTGGAAACACCATATATTTT
TRBV6-5	TRBJ1-2	TRBD1	-	CASQGQVDDYGYTF	TGTGCCAGCCAAGGACAGGTGGATGACTATGGCTACACCTTC
TRBV7-6	TRBJ2-2	TRBD2	-	CASSVIGTSGSGTGELFF	TGTGCCAGCAGCGTCATCGGGACTAGCGGGAGCGGCACCGGGGAGCTGTTTTTT